The clone carrying this TCR beta chain was counted once. Antigen: not known. The record originates from a study of cytomegalovirus exposure and HLA in healthy donors. Study conclusions and caveats: Immune exposure was documented only through CMV serostatus. The authors listed approximately 160 TCR beta chains as cytomegalovirus-associated. A later analysis reportedly identified an Asian-associated ancestry cluster as carrying fewer N-insertions than the roughly 720-donor mean.

PCR employed 60 Vbeta and 13 Jbeta primers. Libraries were prepared by immunoSEQ multiplex PCR; TCRdb keeps only in-frame clonotypes and omits some of them. The data hold approximately 140,000 clones, with around 77% observed a single time. Trimming removed 0 bases at V and 0 bases at J, with 9 bases between. Germline CDR1 is LNHNV and CDR2 is YYDKDF (reference sequence). This CDR3 has 15 residues. Sample: PBMCs. This chain links TRBV15 with TRBJ2-7; no firm D call. The TCR comes from a man aged 18-30 years in good health and CMV-seronegative. The chain's CDR3 is CATSRDRRSSYEQYF. The CDR3 region has the DNA TGTGCCACCAGCAGAGATCGGAGAAGCTCCTACGAGCAGTACTTC.